A selection of T cell receptor beta chains follows, all from one sample in a study of immune cell composition in non-small cell lung cancer. This table comes from immunoSEQ multiplex PCR, and its TCRdb copy is limited to in-frame clones, with some not included. The top ten hold around 4.1% of the sample, which has around 2,300 clones, about 86% seen once. The sample taken for sequencing was lung tumor tissue. These TCRs come from a human donor with non-small cell lung cancer. CDR3s include the opening cysteine and the closing phenylalanine or tryptophan. Fields, in order: D gene, V gene, J gene, CDR3 protein. The D gene is left open where the match is weak.

d_call: -
v_call: TRBV11-2
j_call: TRBJ2-7
cdr3_aa: CASSFGQRYEQYF

d_call: -
v_call: TRBV7-9
j_call: TRBJ1-2
cdr3_aa: CASSLVGETAGYTF

d_call: TRBD2
v_call: TRBV6-1
j_call: TRBJ2-1
cdr3_aa: CASSGGAGGSYNEQFF

d_call: -
v_call: TRBV10-2
j_call: TRBJ1-1
cdr3_aa: CASSDGAKGNTEAFF

d_call: -
v_call: TRBV6-5
j_call: TRBJ2-6
cdr3_aa: CASSLSNGANVLTF

d_call: -
v_call: TRBV20-1
j_call: TRBJ2-5
cdr3_aa: CSARSRETQYF

d_call: TRBD1
v_call: TRBV29-1
j_call: TRBJ2-1
cdr3_aa: CSVTGGSSYNEQFF

d_call: -
v_call: TRBV28
j_call: TRBJ2-1
cdr3_aa: CASRTGLSSYNEQFF

d_call: -
v_call: TRBV5-1
j_call: TRBJ2-2
cdr3_aa: CASSLAAGSDTGELFF

d_call: -
v_call: TRBV28
j_call: TRBJ1-2
cdr3_aa: CASSLGRGYSGYTF

d_call: TRBD1
v_call: TRBV6-1
j_call: TRBJ1-1
cdr3_aa: CASKSTGITEAFF

d_call: -
v_call: TRBV11-2
j_call: TRBJ2-7
cdr3_aa: CASSPGQFEQYF

d_call: -
v_call: TRBV28
j_call: TRBJ2-5
cdr3_aa: CASSPRETQYF

d_call: -
v_call: TRBV10-3
j_call: TRBJ2-1
cdr3_aa: CAIAVGNEQFF

d_call: TRBD2
v_call: TRBV27
j_call: TRBJ2-2
cdr3_aa: CASSSKRDLRGELFF

d_call: TRBD2
v_call: TRBV19
j_call: TRBJ2-3
cdr3_aa: CASSIGTSGSTDTQYF

d_call: TRBD1
v_call: TRBV19
j_call: TRBJ1-5
cdr3_aa: CASSDRQGNQPQHF

d_call: -
v_call: TRBV9
j_call: TRBJ2-7
cdr3_aa: CASSKTGGYYEQYF

d_call: -
v_call: TRBV7-8
j_call: TRBJ1-1
cdr3_aa: CASSLVQYTEAFF

d_call: TRBD2
v_call: TRBV15
j_call: TRBJ2-1
cdr3_aa: CATSRATGLAGGSSYNEQFF

d_call: TRBD1
v_call: TRBV5-1
j_call: TRBJ2-7
cdr3_aa: CASRDGQVLSYEQYF

d_call: -
v_call: TRBV5-1
j_call: TRBJ2-3
cdr3_aa: CASSEADTQYF

d_call: TRBD1
v_call: TRBV6-5
j_call: TRBJ1-2
cdr3_aa: CASSLDRGYGYTF

d_call: TRBD2
v_call: TRBV19
j_call: TRBJ2-3
cdr3_aa: CASSIFASGLAGGDTQYF

d_call: -
v_call: TRBV11-3
j_call: TRBJ2-1
cdr3_aa: CASSYGGSYNEQFF

d_call: TRBD2
v_call: TRBV11-3
j_call: TRBJ2-2
cdr3_aa: CASSPGTSEYTGELFF

d_call: -
v_call: TRBV5-1
j_call: TRBJ2-5
cdr3_aa: CASSLAEGSLRQPGETQYF

d_call: -
v_call: TRBV19
j_call: TRBJ2-6
cdr3_aa: CASSRTGSGANVLTF

d_call: -
v_call: TRBV19
j_call: TRBJ1-1
cdr3_aa: CASSVKGDTEAFF

d_call: -
v_call: TRBV5-1
j_call: TRBJ2-1
cdr3_aa: CASSNPGGNEQFF

d_call: -
v_call: TRBV9
j_call: TRBJ2-7
cdr3_aa: CASSVGVGASYEQYF

d_call: TRBD2
v_call: TRBV5-1
j_call: TRBJ2-3
cdr3_aa: CASSLGGLAVPDTQYF

d_call: TRBD2
v_call: TRBV28
j_call: TRBJ2-2
cdr3_aa: CASSTGLAERLFF

d_call: TRBD2
v_call: TRBV5-1
j_call: TRBJ2-3
cdr3_aa: CASSRTSGPDTQYF

d_call: TRBD2
v_call: TRBV6-5
j_call: TRBJ2-7
cdr3_aa: CASRSSGTYEQYF

d_call: -
v_call: TRBV29-1
j_call: TRBJ2-5
cdr3_aa: CSVPGGSWVQYF

d_call: TRBD1
v_call: TRBV5-1
j_call: TRBJ2-1
cdr3_aa: CASSVGQGDDDNEQFF

d_call: -
v_call: TRBV19
j_call: TRBJ2-2
cdr3_aa: CASAGPNTGELFF

d_call: -
v_call: TRBV6-5
j_call: TRBJ1-4
cdr3_aa: CASSYSRVANEKLFF

d_call: -
v_call: TRBV2
j_call: TRBJ1-5
cdr3_aa: CASSERDRSLGPQHF

d_call: TRBD1
v_call: TRBV2
j_call: TRBJ1-2
cdr3_aa: CASSEVGTGVGYTF

d_call: TRBD2
v_call: TRBV5-1
j_call: TRBJ2-1
cdr3_aa: CASSFLAGGSPGEQFF

d_call: TRBD1
v_call: TRBV15
j_call: TRBJ1-5
cdr3_aa: CATSRVRQGEGPQHF

d_call: TRBD1
v_call: TRBV28
j_call: TRBJ1-5
cdr3_aa: CASSPDLTGLKQPQHF

d_call: -
v_call: TRBV30
j_call: TRBJ2-1
cdr3_aa: CAWSEVGVEQFF

d_call: -
v_call: TRBV29-1
j_call: TRBJ2-7
cdr3_aa: CSAVDRISSYEQYF

d_call: -
v_call: TRBV12-5
j_call: TRBJ1-1
cdr3_aa: CASGLGQLRAFF

d_call: -
v_call: TRBV7-9
j_call: TRBJ2-1
cdr3_aa: CASSPRTNKGYNEQFF